The clone carrying this T cell receptor (beta chain) was picked up many times. The antigen is unknown. This specimen comes from a study of human T cells and chemical hapten exposure. The overall study: Across samples, TCR yields varied, mostly owing to small differences in pooled library volumes. Whole-study findings and limits: Among TCRs, those above 1 in 1000 frequency were unaffected by DPC sensitization.

Time point defined: healthy volunteer bleed at 2 weeks. It was unfractionated whole blood from which total RNA was extracted. Library preparation tagged each individual cDNA molecule with a unique molecular identifier. TCRdb used MiXCR to reprocess the RACE reads, holding one entry per CDR3 protein. The data contain approximately 33,000 distinct CDR3 sequences, about 7% of them seen just once; the ten biggest clones take up about 9.8%. The CDR3 is 12 amino acids. Germline assignment: CDR1 SQVTM and CDR2 ANQGSEA. V was cut by 3 bases and J by 6 bases, with 11 bases left in between. The sample taken for sequencing was whole blood. The chain links TRBV29-1 to TRBJ1-2, with no clear D. The sequence came from a human donor in good health. Some clones in this sample may be carry-over from other donors' samples. Written as DNA, the CDR3 is TGCAGCGTTGAGAGGGATTGGGATGGCTACACCTTC. Translated: CSVERDWDGYTF.